These 26 T cell receptor beta chains share one sample of origin, sequenced in a study of shared clonotypes between healthy human individuals. Some clones are missing from TCRdb's copy, which holds only in-frame ones; the method was immunoSEQ multiplex PCR. Of 980,000 or so clones listed, over 75% are singletons. Sequencing was carried out using memory CD4+ T cells sorted from blood. Subset here: CD45RA-negative fraction. The receptors derive from a man between 18 and 35 years old in good health.

As for this clone: This sequence may be a read error, since a much larger clone differs from it by one base. The chain recombines TRBV6-5 with TRBJ1-1; weak D call: TRBD1 (6 bases). With 5 bases removed from V and 1 base from J, the gap between germline ends came to 8 bases. The CDR3 runs to 13 residues. In germline, CDR1 is MNHEY, CDR2 SVGAGI. CDR3 in amino acids: CASSTGQNTEAFF. Here the CDR3 DNA reads TGTGCCAGCAGTACGGGACAGAACACTGAAGCTTTCTTT.

The rearrangement uses TRBV7-2 and TRBJ1-2; a weak D match, TRBD1 (5 bases). The CDR3 contains 19 residues. Germline CDR1 SGHTA, CDR2 FQGNSA. V was cut by 3 bases and J by 0 bases, with 23 bases left in between. In nucleotides, the CDR3 is TGTGCCAGCAGCTTTCTCGGGGCAGTGGACTCATATTCTAACTATGGCTACACCTTC. This sequence encodes CASSFLGAVDSYSNYGYTF. Supplemented by reference TRBV7-2 and TRBJ1-2, the full variable domain reads GAGVSQSPSNKVTEKGKDVELRCDPISGHTALYWYRQSLGQGLEFLIYFQGNSAPDKSGLPSDRFSAERTGGSVSTLTIQRTQQEDSAVYLCASSFLGAVDSYSNYGYTFGSGTRLTVV.

The chain is built from TRBV28 and TRBJ1-1; 7 bases are shared with TRBD1. The germline CDR1 and CDR2 sequences are MDHEN and SYDVKM. Trimming at V came to 6 bases and at J to 2 bases, leaving 15 bases not matched to a gene. The CDR3 is made up of 17 amino acids. CDR3 loop: CASSSPTGAGGNTEAFF. In DNA form, the CDR3 reads TGTGCCAGCAGCTCTCCTACAGGGGCTGGTGGTAACACTGAAGCTTTCTTT.

The chain carries TRBV9 and TRBJ2-2; D perhaps matches TRBD2 (5 bases). The CDR3 covers 17 residues. Trimming removed 0 bases at V and 8 bases at J, with 20 bases between. Germline V CDR1 and CDR2: SGDLS, YYNGEE. The CDR3 here is CASSVGTGRAKPGELFF. The CDR3 DNA follows: TGTGCCAGCAGCGTAGGCACGGGAAGGGCCAAACCGGGGGAGCTGTTTTTT.

This clone appeared once. The rearrangement joins TRBV2 to TRBJ2-5; D is unresolved. V lost 1 base and J 5 bases, leaving 5 bases between the germline ends. CDR1 is SNHLY and CDR2 is FYNNEI in the germline V gene. The CDR3 has 12 residues. CDR3 residues: CASSEDSETQYF. In DNA, the CDR3 is TGTGCCAGCAGTGAAGACAGTGAGACCCAGTACTTC.

As to this clone: Distinct nucleotide sequences in the sample also encode this CDR3. The J gene is TRBJ2-7, the V gene TRBV7-2; D possibly matches TRBD1 or TRBD2 (5 bases each). The CDR3 totals 15 residues. Germline CDR1 reads SGHTA; CDR2 reads FQGNSA. Trimming cost V 1 base and J 2 bases, with 12 bases left between them. The CDR3 is CASSLGQGATYEQYF. CDR3 DNA: TGTGCCAGCAGCTTAGGTCAGGGAGCGACCTACGAGCAGTACTTC.

This clone was detected many times. The V gene is TRBV7-2, the J gene TRBJ1-1; D not resolved. The CDR3 runs 13 residues. Germline CDR1 reads SGHTA; CDR2 reads FQGNSA. Trimming took off 5 bases at V and 7 bases at J, with 14 bases between the two ends. In DNA form, the CDR3 reads TGTGCCAGCAGCCTGAGGGCGGGGATTGAAGCTTTCTTT. This gives the protein CASSLRAGIEAFF. Complete variable domain (other parts from reference TRBV7-2 and TRBJ1-1): GAGVSQSPSNKVTEKGKDVELRCDPISGHTALYWYRQSLGQGLEFLIYFQGNSAPDKSGLPSDRFSAERTGGSVSTLTIQRTQQEDSAVYLCASSLRAGIEAFFGQGTRLTVV.

The genes are TRBV2 and TRBJ1-1; 8 nucleotides line up with TRBD1. This CDR3 has 14 amino acids. The germline gives CDR1 SNHLY, CDR2 FYNNEI. J was trimmed by 1 base and V by 4 bases; bases with no gene match: 2. The DNA for the CDR3 is TGTGCCAGCAGTGGACAGGGGAAGAACACTGAAGCTTTCTTT. As protein: CASSGQGKNTEAFF.

V usage is TRBV11-3 and J usage is TRBJ2-2; maybe TRBD1 (6 bases). The CDR3 covers 15 residues. The V end lost 3 bases, the J end lost 4 bases, and 12 bases lay between the germline ends. Germline CDR1 reads SGHNT; CDR2 reads YENEEA. The CDR3 region is CASSFAGAGTGELFF. In DNA form, the CDR3 reads TGTGCCAGCAGCTTTGCAGGGGCGGGCACCGGGGAGCTGTTTTTT.

The V call is TRBV30, the J call TRBJ1-4, with D possibly TRBD1 on 6 matching bases. The CDR3 is 14 amino acids. CDR1 and CDR2 (germline): GTSNPN, SVGIG (reference sequence). V lost 3 bases and J 10 bases, leaving 18 bases between the germline ends. The CDR3 DNA is TGTGCCTGGAGCCCAGGGGCGAATTCTGGAAAACTGTTTTTT. This sequence encodes CAWSPGANSGKLFF.

This chain uses TRBV6-5 with TRBJ1-1, with TRBD1 as a possible D gene (5 bases). Germline values: CDR1 MNHEY, CDR2 SVGAGI. The CDR3 length is 14 residues. Trimming took off 6 bases at V and 6 bases at J, with 17 bases between the two ends. The CDR3 loop reads CASRSLGADAEAFF. CDR3 nucleotide sequence: TGTGCCAGCAGGTCCCTAGGGGCCGACGCTGAAGCTTTCTTT.

With respect to this clone: Other DNA variants within this sample encode the same CDR3. This rearrangement joins TRBV18 to TRBJ2-7; no firm D call. CDR3 length: 13 residues. V shed 0 bases and J shed 2 bases, with 5 bases lying between them. The germline V gene has CDR1 KGHSH and CDR2 LQKENI. This CDR3 is CASSPPAAYEQYF. The CDR3 region has the DNA TGTGCCAGCTCACCACCGGCCGCCTACGAGCAGTACTTC.

As regards this clone: The junction and the germline gene differ at one end; a read error may be behind it. The CDR3, as DNA: TGCAGTGCCATCAACGGGTGGACAGTACTCTTC. It yields the protein CSAINGWTVLF. This sequence joins TRBV20-1 and TRBJ2-1; tentative D call: TRBD1 (6 bases). Germline lookup yields CDR1 DFQATT and CDR2 SNEGSKA (reference sequence). The CDR3 is 11 amino acids.

The genes are TRBV5-1 and TRBJ2-3, with D perhaps assigned TRBD1 or TRBD2 (5 bases each). V was shortened by 7 bases and J by 0 bases, with 9 bases between the two germline ends. From germline, CDR1 is SGHRS and CDR2 YFSETQ. The CDR3 spans 13 residues. CDR3 amino acids: CASGGTSTDTQYF. The CDR3 nucleotides are TGCGCCAGCGGGGGAACTAGCACAGATACGCAGTATTTT.

This chain connects TRBV6-6 to TRBJ1-2; possibly TRBD1 for D (5 bases). The length of the CDR3 is 13 residues. The V and J ends lost 7 bases and 8 bases respectively, with 17 bases between them. Germline loops: CDR1 MNHNY, CDR2 SVGAGI (reference sequence). The CDR3 protein is CASTTSGARGYTF. Written as DNA, the CDR3 is TGTGCCAGCACCACCAGTGGGGCACGGGGCTACACCTTC.

This sequence joins TRBV6-5 and TRBJ1-2, with D tentatively TRBD1 (5 bases). This CDR3 comprises 14 residues. Trimming took 8 bases from V and 4 from J, leaving 17 bases between them. Germline V gene lookup returns CDR1 MNHEY and CDR2 SVGAGI. The CDR3 DNA reads TGTGCCAGCTATACCTTGAGCGGGGCCTATGGCTACACCTTC. Its protein is CASYTLSGAYGYTF.

The chain is built from TRBV10-3 and TRBJ2-5; D gene unclear. This CDR3 region has 14 residues. The germline V gene encodes CDR1 ENHRY and CDR2 SYGVKD. V was shortened by 0 bases and J by 5 bases, with 10 bases between the two germline ends. The CDR3 DNA follows: TGTGCCATCAGTGAGTCCAACAAAGGGGAGACCCAGTACTTC. Its translation: CAISESNKGETQYF.

The chain links TRBV11-2 to TRBJ2-2, with 10 bases aligning to TRBD1. Germline V CDR1 and CDR2: SGHAT, FQNNGV. The CDR3 is 19 residues long. V lost 6 bases to trimming and J lost 5 bases; unmatched junction nucleotides: 18. CDR3 in DNA: TGTGCCAGCAGGCAATCCGCGGCGATGGGACAGGGGAATACCGGGGAGCTGTTTTTT. Its translation: CASRQSAAMGQGNTGELFF.

This clone was counted only a few times. The chain couples TRBV7-8 to TRBJ2-5, with D possibly matching TRBD1 (6 bases). Germline CDR1 reads SGHVS; CDR2 reads FQNEAQ. The CDR3 contains 15 residues. The V and J ends lost 4 bases and 2 bases respectively, with 14 bases between them. This chain's CDR3 is CASSSPLGAQETQYF. In nucleotides, the CDR3 is TGTGCCAGCAGCTCCCCTCTGGGGGCACAAGAGACCCAGTACTTC. Complete variable domain (other parts from reference TRBV7-8 and TRBJ2-5): GAGVSQSPRYKVAKRGQDVALRCDPISGHVSLFWYQQALGQGPEFLTYFQNEAQLDKSGLPSDRFFAERPEGSVSTLKIQRTQQEDSAVYLCASSSPLGAQETQYFGPGTRLLVL.

V and J are TRBV7-2 and TRBJ2-7, with 7 bases that match TRBD2. This CDR3 is built from 14 residues. V shed 5 bases, J shed 2 bases, and the junction held 6 bases outside the gene matches. Germline V gene sequence: CDR1 SGHTA, CDR2 FQGNSA. The DNA of the CDR3 is TGTGCCAGCAGCCCTATAGCGGGCACCTACGAGCAGTACTTC. Protein: CASSPIAGTYEQYF.

The V and J genes are TRBV7-6 and TRBJ1-4, with unresolved D. Trimming took off 5 bases at V and 0 bases at J, with 10 bases between the two ends. The CDR3 covers 15 residues. Looked up from germline, CDR1 is SGHVS and CDR2 is FNYEAQ. The CDR3 protein is CASSPLPTTNEKLFF. Here the CDR3 DNA reads TGTGCCAGCAGCCCCCTCCCAACAACTAATGAAAAACTGTTTTTT.

There are a few counts of this clone. Here the CDR3 DNA reads TGTGCCAGCAGTCCGCTGAGAGAGACCCAGTACTTC. Encoded protein: CASSPLRETQYF. This rearrangement joins TRBV28 to TRBJ2-5; D is unresolved. The CDR3 length is 12 residues. Trimming stripped 5 bases from V and 4 bases from J, with 8 bases between. The germline V gene has CDR1 MDHEN and CDR2 SYDVKM.

The chain carries TRBV11-2 and TRBJ2-5; 11 bases fit TRBD2. J lost 5 bases, V lost 4 bases, and 6 bases had no gene match. The CDR3 length is 15 residues. Germline V gene data show CDR1 as SGHAT and CDR2 as FQNNGV. DNA for the CDR3: TGTGCCAGCAGCTACGGGACTAGCGGTCCTGAGACCCAGTACTTC. It codes for CASSYGTSGPETQYF.

V is TRBV7-2 and J is TRBJ2-2; D is possibly TRBD2 (5 bases). The CDR3 sequence is 16 residues long. Germline CDR1 is SGHTA and CDR2 is FQGNSA. Trimming pared 1 base from V and 0 bases from J, leaving 9 bases between. For the CDR3, the DNA is TGTGCCAGCAGCTTAGAGGCGGGCCCGAACACCGGGGAGCTGTTTTTT. Amino acids: CASSLEAGPNTGELFF.

The chain is built from TRBV5-1 and TRBJ2-3, with a tentative D call TRBD2 (6 bases). The germline V gene has CDR1 SGHRS and CDR2 YFSETQ. The CDR3 has 15 amino acids. The V and J ends lost 0 bases and 4 bases respectively, with 12 bases between them. The CDR3: CASSLDLREPDTQYF. The CDR3 coding sequence is TGCGCCAGCAGCTTGGATTTACGGGAGCCAGATACGCAGTATTTT.

As for this clone: This specimen includes other DNA sequences encoding the same CDR3. The chain combines TRBV6-5 with TRBJ1-4; 10 nucleotides align to TRBD1. The CDR3 loop spans 16 amino acids. Germline CDR1 and CDR2: MNHEY and SVGAGI. The J segment lost 0 bases and the V segment lost 4 bases, leaving 2 bases of the junction unmatched. The CDR3 DNA reads as TGTGCCAGCAGTTCCGGGACAGGGGCAACTAATGAAAAACTGTTTTTT. It encodes CASSSGTGATNEKLFF.